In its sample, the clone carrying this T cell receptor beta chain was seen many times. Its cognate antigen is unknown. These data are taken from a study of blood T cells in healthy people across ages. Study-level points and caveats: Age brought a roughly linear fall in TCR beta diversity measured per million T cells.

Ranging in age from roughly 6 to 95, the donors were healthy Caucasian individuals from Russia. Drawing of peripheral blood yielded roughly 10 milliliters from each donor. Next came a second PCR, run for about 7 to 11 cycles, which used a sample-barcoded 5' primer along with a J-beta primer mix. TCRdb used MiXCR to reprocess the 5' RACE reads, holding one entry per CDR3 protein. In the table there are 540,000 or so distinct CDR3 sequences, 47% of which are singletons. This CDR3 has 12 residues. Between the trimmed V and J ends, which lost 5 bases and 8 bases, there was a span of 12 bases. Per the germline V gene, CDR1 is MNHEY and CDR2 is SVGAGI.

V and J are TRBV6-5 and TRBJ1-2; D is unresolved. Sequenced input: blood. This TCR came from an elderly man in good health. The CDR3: CASSPGAWGYTF. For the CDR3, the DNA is TGTGCCAGCAGTCCCGGCGCCTGGGGCTACACCTTC.